This T cell receptor (beta chain) came from a study of control samples from healthy donors and cancer patients. Using immunoSEQ multiplex PCR, the repertoire was profiled, and TCRdb retains in-frame clones only, with some absent. The sample has approximately 35,000 clones; approximately 95% are singletons. With 5 bases clipped from V and 1 base from J, the junction kept 7 bases outside the gene matches. The CDR3 extends over 15 amino acids. Germline CDR1 MNHNY, CDR2 SVGAGI (reference sequence). The TCR originated in a middle-aged man with colorectal cancer. The sequenced sample consisted of PBMCs. The V and J genes are TRBV6-6 and TRBJ1-1; 7 bases fit TRBD1. The CDR3 nucleotides are TGTGCCAGCAGTCACCAGACAGGGCGGAACACTGAAGCTTTCTTT. It specifies CASSHQTGRNTEAFF.